Presented here are 32 T cell receptor beta chains from one specimen sequenced in a study of blood T cell repertoires in COVID-19. Only in-frame clones appear in the TCRdb table, and some are missing; sequencing was by immunoSEQ multiplex PCR. The sample includes roughly 300,000 clones, 75% to 95% of them seen just once. Sequencing was performed on peripheral blood. These TCRs come from a woman aged 25 to 45 with COVID-19, enrolled during active disease.

V usage is TRBV3-1 (or the pseudogene TRBV3-2) and J usage is TRBJ2-7; 10 bases are a match to TRBD2. Trimming removed 3 bases from V and 9 bases from J; junction bases left unmatched: 5. This CDR3 region has 13 residues. Looked up from germline, CDR1 is LGHDT and CDR2 is YNNKEL (reference sequence). The CDR3 here is CASSQGTSALQYF. CDR3 DNA sequence: TGTGCCAGCAGCCAGGGGACTAGCGCGTTGCAGTACTTC.

The chain is built from TRBV11-3 and TRBJ2-1, with 7 bases fitting TRBD2. The CDR3 totals 16 residues. Germline loops: CDR1 SGHNT, CDR2 YENEEA. V lost 5 bases and J lost 0; bases outside the gene matches: 7. CDR3 DNA: TGTGCCAGCAGCCCCGGAGGCGGGAGCTCCTACAATGAGCAGTTCTTC. It specifies CASSPGGGSSYNEQFF.

The V gene is TRBV10-2, the J gene TRBJ1-5; 7 bases are shared with TRBD1. The germline CDR1 and CDR2 sequences are WSHSY and SAAADI. J gave up 7 bases and V 6 bases, and 6 bases lay outside the gene matches. This CDR3 is 13 amino acids long. In DNA form, the CDR3 reads TGCGCCAGCAGGAGAACAGGGGCGCAGCCCCAGCATTTT. This sequence encodes CASRRTGAQPQHF.

The V gene is TRBV27, the J gene TRBJ1-1, with 10 bases identical to TRBD1. The CDR3 is 14 amino acids. The J segment lost 9 bases and the V segment lost 4 bases, leaving 8 bases of the junction unmatched. Germline V lookup: CDR1 MNHEY, CDR2 SMNVEV (reference sequence). The CDR3 bases are TGTGCCAGCAGTTCCGCTGGGACAGGGGTGAAAGCTTTCTTT. This translates into CASSSAGTGVKAFF.

In this sample, this clone turned up once. This chain connects TRBV5-1 to TRBJ2-7, with D uncertain. Germline V gene sequence: CDR1 SGHRS, CDR2 YFSETQ. V was cut by 4 bases and J by 1 base, with 12 bases left in between. The CDR3 is 14 residues long. DNA of the CDR3: TGCGCCAGCAGCCCTACGAGTGAGTCCTACGAGCAGTACTTC. This codes for CASSPTSESYEQYF.

This clone was seen just once. The rearrangement joins TRBV28 to TRBJ2-7; TRBD2 might be the D (5 bases). Germline loops: CDR1 MDHEN, CDR2 SYDVKM. Trimming removed 2 bases at V and 0 bases at J, with 8 bases between. The CDR3 has 14 amino acids. The CDR3 nucleotides are TGTGCCAGCAGTTTAGGAGGATTCTCCTACGAGCAGTACTTC. It is translated as CASSLGGFSYEQYF.

This clone was seen a single time. This rearrangement joins TRBV10-1 to TRBJ2-1, with 7 bases aligning to TRBD2. The CDR3 covers 15 residues. V shed 5 bases and J 1 base; nucleotides not matched to a gene: 5. From germline, CDR1 is WNHNN and CDR2 SYGVQD (reference sequence). CDR3 protein: CASSSSGVSYNEQFF. For the CDR3, the DNA is TGCGCCAGCAGTAGCAGCGGGGTTTCCTACAATGAGCAGTTCTTC.

The rearrangement links TRBV7-2 to TRBJ1-2; TRBD1 matches at 7 bases. The CDR3 loop spans 15 amino acids. J was trimmed by 0 bases and V by 3 bases; bases with no gene match: 4. The germline V gene encodes CDR1 SGHTA and CDR2 FQGNSA. CDR3 bases: TGTGCCAGCAGCTTCCTCGGGACAGCTAACTATGGCTACACCTTC. This encodes CASSFLGTANYGYTF.

CDR3 nucleotides: TGCGCCAGCAGCTTGACAGTTCAGAACACTGAAGCTTTCTTT. It translates to CASSLTVQNTEAFF. V usage is TRBV5-1 and J usage is TRBJ1-1; D unclear. V was pared by 1 base and J by 1 base, with 8 bases between. The length of the CDR3 is 14 residues. Germline CDR1 and CDR2: SGHRS and YFSETQ.

This rearrangement joins TRBV11-3 to TRBJ2-5, with 8 bases lining up with TRBD2. The CDR3 extends over 16 amino acids. The germline CDR1 and CDR2 sequences are SGHNT and YENEEA. Trimming took 5 bases from V and 1 from J; bases not matched to a gene: 9. CDR3 sequence reads: CASSPGVSGTQETQYF. In DNA, the CDR3 is TGTGCCAGCAGCCCCGGCGTTAGCGGGACCCAAGAGACCCAGTACTTC.

CDR3 sequence: CASSQEFPGVTNEQFF. The CDR3 DNA is TGTGCCAGCAGCCAAGAATTCCCGGGAGTGACGAATGAGCAGTTCTTC. The V and J genes are TRBV3-1 (or the pseudogene TRBV3-2) and TRBJ2-1; weak D call: TRBD2 (6 bases). Germline values: CDR1 LGHDT, CDR2 YNNKEL (reference sequence). There are 16 residues in the CDR3. V was clipped by 0 bases and J by 7 bases, with 16 bases between them.

V and J are TRBV2 and TRBJ1-4, with D possibly TRBD1 on 5 matching bases. V shed 7 bases and J shed 3 bases, with 12 bases lying between them. CDR3 length equals 14 residues. In germline, CDR1 is SNHLY, CDR2 FYNNEI. The CDR3 loop is CASMIRAPNEKLFF. CDR3 nucleotides: TGTGCCAGCATGATCAGGGCCCCTAATGAAAAACTGTTTTTT.

This clone was seen just once. The gene calls are TRBV10-2 and TRBJ1-5, with D hard to call. V lost 5 bases and J 0 bases, leaving 5 bases between the germline ends. The germline CDR1 and CDR2 sequences are WSHSY and SAAADI. The CDR3 totals 13 residues. The DNA for the CDR3 is TGCGCCAGCAGTCCAGGTAGCAATCAGCCCCAGCATTTT. Its translation: CASSPGSNQPQHF.

This chain joins TRBV29-1 and TRBJ2-1; TRBD2 agrees at 8 bases. Germline-derived CDR1 and CDR2 are SQVTM and ANQGSEA. The CDR3 totals 15 residues. V shed 0 bases and J 4 bases; nucleotides not matched to a gene: 5. The DNA for the CDR3 is TGCAGCGTTGAAGACCTAGCGGGTGTTTACAATGAGCAGTTCTTC. Translation: CSVEDLAGVYNEQFF.

The chain is built from TRBV28 and TRBJ1-5; no reliable D call. CDR1 is MDHEN and CDR2 is SYDVKM in the germline V gene. The germline V and J ends were trimmed by 3 bases and 0 bases, with 3 bases remaining between them. This CDR3 spans 13 amino acids. CDR3 sequence reads: CASSLSSNQPQHF. The CDR3 coding sequence is TGTGCCAGCAGTTTGAGTAGCAATCAGCCCCAGCATTTT.

The chain is built from TRBV19 and TRBJ1-1; D is ambiguous. Germline CDR1 is LNHDA and CDR2 is SQIVND (reference sequence). The V gene lost 3 bases and the J gene lost 4 bases, with 15 bases spanning the gap. This CDR3 comprises 15 residues. CDR3 in DNA: TGTGCCAGTAGTATGACTTCGGTGCCGGGCACTGAAGCTTTCTTT. This sequence encodes CASSMTSVPGTEAFF. Filled out from reference TRBV19 and TRBJ1-1, the complete variable domain reads DGGITQSPKYLFRKEGQNVTLSCEQNLNHDAMYWYRQDPGQGLRLIYYSQIVNDFQKGDIAEGYSVSREKKESFPLTVTSAQKNPTAFYLCASSMTSVPGTEAFFGQGTRLTVV.

This rearrangement joins TRBV15 to TRBJ2-1; 7 positions agree with TRBD1. V was clipped by 0 bases and J by 9 bases; unmatched bases: 8. Germline V gene sequence: CDR1 LNHNV, CDR2 YYDKDF (reference sequence). The length of the CDR3 is 15 residues. The CDR3 region has the DNA TGTGCCACCAGCAGAGATGGGGCGACAGGGTTTGAGCAGTTCTTC. This gives the protein CATSRDGATGFEQFF.

About this clone itself: The germline gene is not matched at one end of the junction; a read error may be the cause. The CDR3 reads CASSLGTSSTYEQYF. The CDR3 DNA reads as TGTGCCAGCAGTTTAGGGACTAGCAGCACCTACGAGCAGTACTTC. The chain couples TRBV13 to TRBJ2-7, with TRBD2 matching over 9 bases. There are 15 residues in the CDR3. In germline, CDR1 is PRHDT, CDR2 FYEKMQ (reference sequence).

This sequence joins TRBV6-7 and TRBJ2-3; no clear D gene. TRBV6-7 is identified as an open reading frame with a role that is uncertain. V shed 0 bases and J shed 0 bases, with 10 bases lying between them. The CDR3 has 16 residues. CDR3 protein: CASSYSSVSSTDTQYF. CDR3 in DNA: TGTGCCAGCAGTTACTCGAGCGTTTCAAGCACAGATACGCAGTATTTT.

The genes are TRBV7-2 and TRBJ1-2; TRBD1 agrees at 12 bases. V lost 1 base, J lost 8 bases, and 2 bases stayed unmatched. This CDR3 comprises 14 residues. The V gene's germline CDR1 is SGHTA and CDR2 FQGNSA. The CDR3 DNA is TGTGCCAGCAGCTTAGTAGGGACAGGGGGCGGCTACACCTTC. It codes for CASSLVGTGGGYTF.

This chain links TRBV10-2 with TRBJ1-5, with D perhaps matching TRBD1 (5 bases). Germline CDR1 WSHSY, CDR2 SAAADI. Trimming took off 2 bases at V and 3 bases at J, with 8 bases between the two ends. This CDR3 has 14 amino acids. The CDR3 DNA reads TGCGCCAGCAGTGAGGCGGGGACCAATCAGCCCCAGCATTTT. Translating it yields CASSEAGTNQPQHF.

The V call is TRBV29-1, the J call TRBJ2-3; 7 nucleotides align to TRBD1. Germline V lookup: CDR1 SQVTM, CDR2 ANQGSEA. The trim removed 4 bases at V and 0 bases at J, leaving 4 bases unmatched. The CDR3 is 14 amino acids. CDR3 bases: TGCAGCGTTGCCCCGGGACAGAGCACAGATACGCAGTATTTT. Its translation is CSVAPGQSTDTQYF.

This CDR3 is CAWSVGRVGEQYF. In DNA form, the CDR3 reads TGTGCCTGGAGTGTGGGCAGGGTGGGAGAGCAGTACTTC. J is TRBJ2-7 and V is TRBV30, with TRBD1 as a possible D gene (5 bases). Looked up from germline, CDR1 is GTSNPN and CDR2 is SVGIG (reference sequence). Trimming took off 0 bases at V and 7 bases at J, with 13 bases between the two ends. The CDR3 contains 13 residues.

This rearrangement joins TRBV10-3 to TRBJ1-4; 7 positions match TRBD1. V lost 0 bases, J lost 7 bases, and 5 bases stayed unmatched. The germline V gene encodes CDR1 ENHRY and CDR2 SYGVKD. The CDR3 runs 15 residues. The CDR3 DNA reads as TGTGCCATCAGTGAGTCAACAGGGGCCGCTGAAAAACTGTTTTTT. Translated, it gives CAISESTGAAEKLFF.

The V gene is TRBV6-5, the J gene TRBJ1-5; D might be TRBD1 (6 bases). With 8 bases removed from V and 7 bases from J, the gap between germline ends came to 21 bases. This CDR3 is built from 15 residues. From germline, CDR1 is MNHEY and CDR2 SVGAGI. CDR3 protein: CASWGLGTIRQPQHF. The CDR3 region has the DNA TGTGCCAGCTGGGGTCTTGGGACAATCCGGCAGCCCCAGCATTTT.

In nucleotides, the CDR3 is TGTGCCACCAGCAGAGAGGGACAGGGGGTCTACGAGCAGTACTTC. Translation gives CATSREGQGVYEQYF. The chain is built from TRBV15 and TRBJ2-7; 11 bases are a match to TRBD1. Trimming cost V 0 bases and J 3 bases; bases outside gene matches: 1. Germline loops: CDR1 LNHNV, CDR2 YYDKDF (reference sequence). The CDR3 is 15 residues long.

The gene calls are TRBV10-3 and TRBJ2-7; 7 bases are a match to TRBD2. CDR1 ENHRY and CDR2 SYGVKD come from the germline V gene. The CDR3 covers 13 residues. Trimming removed 10 bases from V and 7 bases from J; junction bases left unmatched: 13. Written as DNA, the CDR3 is TGTGCCACCGAGGGACTAAATATGGGAGAGCAGTACTTC. Amino acids: CATEGLNMGEQYF.

This clone appeared a single time. The V and J genes are TRBV5-4 and TRBJ2-6, with a tentative D call TRBD1 (6 bases). Trimming removed 3 bases at V and 4 bases at J, with 11 bases between. This CDR3 spans 15 amino acids. Germline V lookup: CDR1 SGHNT, CDR2 YYREEE (reference sequence). CDR3 region: CASSYTGIGANVLTF. In DNA, the CDR3 is TGTGCCAGCAGCTATACAGGGATCGGGGCCAACGTCCTGACTTTC.

This clone was counted a single time. The chain employs TRBV5-5 and TRBJ1-4, with TRBD1 identical over 9 bases. The trim removed 4 bases at V and 7 bases at J, leaving 5 bases unmatched. CDR3 size: 14 residues. CDR1 and CDR2 from the germline V gene are SGHKS and YYEKEE (reference sequence). The CDR3 DNA reads as TGTGCCAGCAGCCCCGGGACAGGGACTGAAAAACTGTTTTTT. Translating gives CASSPGTGTEKLFF.

This clone showed up just once. As DNA, the CDR3 is TGTGCCAGCAGCTCCGGTGGGGCAGGGGGCTACGAGCAGTACTTC. Amino acids: CASSSGGAGGYEQYF. This chain uses TRBV7-2 with TRBJ2-7; TRBD1 matches 7 bases. From germline, CDR1 is SGHTA and CDR2 FQGNSA. The CDR3 totals 15 residues. J lost 3 bases, V lost 4 bases, and 9 bases had no gene match.

The rearrangement uses TRBV13 and TRBJ1-2; TRBD1 aligns across 8 bases. CDR1 PRHDT and CDR2 FYEKMQ come from the germline V gene (reference sequence). Losses at the gene ends were 5 bases for V and 4 bases for J; bases not matched to a gene: 6. The CDR3 is 14 residues long. The CDR3 is CASSIDRGVYGYTF. The CDR3 DNA sequence: TGTGCCAGCAGCATAGACAGGGGTGTCTATGGCTACACCTTC.

The rearrangement links TRBV19 to TRBJ1-1; TRBD1 matches at 7 bases. The junction had 8 bases not matched to a gene; V was cut back by 2 bases and J by 8 bases. CDR3 length: 14 amino acids. CDR1 is LNHDA, CDR2 SQIVND, per germline (reference sequence). CDR3 sequence reads: CASSINDRVLEAFF. The CDR3 nucleotides are TGTGCCAGTAGTATAAATGACAGGGTTCTAGAAGCTTTCTTT.